This is a list of T cell receptor beta chains from one sample in a study of regulatory T cells in long-lasting Graves disease. Using its own MiXCR run on the multiplex PCR reads, TCRdb lists one record per CDR3 protein. The sample records approximately 690,000 distinct CDR3 sequences, 25% to 35% being singletons. Material: peripheral blood mononuclear cells (PBMCs), obtained when the disease was refractory, from a patient treated with antithyroid drugs. Receptors were obtained from a female donor with Graves disease. Each CDR3 is given with its conserved first and last residue. Each record gives: J gene, clone size, D gene, V gene, CDR3 protein, CDR3 DNA. D genes are given only for firm matches. Size tells how often a clone was seen (once, few, many) or the class of an expanded clone, and some rows leave it out.

TRBJ2-5	few	TRBD2	TRBV4-2	CASSVGGWETQYF	TGTGCCAGCAGCGTCGGGGGGTGGGAGACCCAGTACTTC
TRBJ1-5	few	-	TRBV30	CAWGQILNQPQHF	TGTGCCTGGGGACAGATCCTAAATCAGCCCCAGCATTTT
TRBJ2-5	many	-	TRBV12-3/TRBV12-4	CASSFPLGTQYF	TGTGCCAGCAGTTTCCCTTTGGGGACCCAGTACTTC
TRBJ2-7	-	-	TRBV19	CASRTQGGSSYEQYF	TGTGCCAGTAGGACACAGGGTGGAAGCTCCTACGAGCAGTACTTC
TRBJ2-5	few	-	TRBV20-1	CSARSRQKGQETQYF	TGCAGTGCTAGATCTCGACAGAAGGGGCAAGAGACCCAGTACTTC
TRBJ2-2	few	-	TRBV30	CAWSLVDVGELFF	TGTGCCTGGAGCCTAGTAGACGTCGGGGAGCTGTTTTTT
TRBJ2-7	few	TRBD2	TRBV12-3/TRBV12-4	CASSLGLLAGLSYEQYF	TGTGCCAGCAGTTTGGGTCTGTTAGCGGGCCTCTCCTACGAGCAGTACTTC
TRBJ1-2	few	-	TRBV3-1	CASSQGATDSAGYTF	TGTGCCAGCAGCCAAGGGGCTACGGATTCGGCGGGCTACACCTTC
TRBJ2-5	-	-	TRBV25-1	CASARAPGLIETQYF	TGTGCCAGCGCAAGGGCCCCAGGGCTGATCGAGACCCAGTACTTC
TRBJ1-5	-	-	TRBV7-9	CASSLLDTFSNQPQHF	TGTGCCAGCAGCTTATTGGACACGTTTAGCAATCAGCCCCAGCATTTT
TRBJ1-1	-	TRBD1	TRBV20-1	CSYVGTGGGGAFF	TGCAGTTATGTTGGGACAGGGGGTGGTGGAGCTTTCTTT
TRBJ1-1	-	TRBD1	TRBV30	CAWRTGGASEAFF	TGTGCCTGGAGAACAGGGGGCGCCTCTGAAGCTTTCTTT
TRBJ2-2	few	-	TRBV27	CASSIGSGELFF	TGTGCCAGCAGTATAGGGTCCGGGGAGCTGTTTTTT
TRBJ1-3	-	-	TRBV6-2/TRBV6-3	CASSRLNRVRNTIYF	TGTGCCAGCAGCCGCCTGAACAGGGTTCGAAACACCATATATTTT
TRBJ1-6	few	-	TRBV28	CASSSLGGLGSPLHF	TGTGCCAGCAGCTCCCTTGGCGGGTTGGGTTCACCCCTCCACTTT
TRBJ1-4	-	-	TRBV13	CASMRQPNEKLFF	TGTGCCAGCATGCGTCAACCTAATGAAAAACTGTTTTTT
TRBJ1-6	-	-	TRBV4-1	CASSSLGSPLHF	TGCGCCAGCAGCTCATTAGGTTCACCCCTCCACTTT
TRBJ1-5	-	-	TRBV19	CASSLAAAGNQPQHF	TGTGCCAGTAGTCTCGCCGCGGCGGGCAATCAGCCCCAGCATTTT
TRBJ2-2	once	TRBD2	TRBV6-2/TRBV6-3	CASRGVDGRASRFTGELFF	TGTGCCAGCAGGGGCGTGGACGGGAGGGCCTCGAGGTTCACCGGGGAGCTGTTTTTT
TRBJ1-5	few	-	TRBV12-3/TRBV12-4	CASSSLGPFNQPQHF	TGTGCCAGCAGTTCACTGGGACCGTTTAATCAGCCCCAGCATTTT
TRBJ1-1	many	-	TRBV2	CASFQGRTEAFF	TGTGCCAGCTTCCAGGGAAGGACTGAAGCTTTCTTT
TRBJ1-5	many	-	TRBV28	CASSRPGPNQPQHF	TGTGCCAGCAGCAGGCCGGGGCCTAATCAGCCCCAGCATTTT
TRBJ1-1	few	-	TRBV11-3	CASSQKEAFF	TGTGCCAGCAGCCAGAAAGAGGCTTTCTTT
TRBJ2-5	many	-	TRBV20-1	CSARDGTRGWETQYF	TGCAGTGCTAGAGATGGTACCCGGGGGTGGGAGACCCAGTACTTC
TRBJ1-4	-	-	TRBV18	CAGSPPGYPTNEKLFF	TGTGCCGGCTCACCACCGGGATACCCGACTAATGAAAAACTGTTTTTT
TRBJ2-7	few	TRBD2	TRBV5-1	CASSGPGLADEQYF	TGCGCCAGCAGCGGACCGGGACTAGCAGACGAGCAGTACTTC
TRBJ1-3	-	-	TRBV30	CAWSEGSTIYF	TGTGCCTGGAGTGAGGGATCCACCATATATTTT
TRBJ2-1	many	-	TRBV2	CASRYGGRNEQFF	TGTGCCAGCAGATATGGAGGGAGGAATGAGCAGTTCTTC
TRBJ1-1	-	-	TRBV3-1	CASSQVTKGTEAFF	TGTGCCAGCAGCCAAGTTACTAAGGGCACTGAAGCTTTCTTT
TRBJ1-4	-	-	TRBV15	CATSRTGPNEKLFF	TGTGCCACCAGCAGGACAGGCCCTAATGAAAAACTGTTTTTT
TRBJ2-5	-	-	TRBV20-1	CSGQYQETQYF	TGCAGCGGACAGTACCAAGAGACCCAGTACTTC
TRBJ1-4	-	TRBD1	TRBV7-2	CASSPVMGRGLGEKLFF	TGTGCCAGCAGCCCCGTGATGGGCAGGGGGTTAGGGGAAAAACTGTTTTTT
TRBJ1-5	many	-	TRBV20-1	CSAQPYSNQPQHF	TGCAGTGCCCAACCTTATAGCAATCAGCCCCAGCATTTT
TRBJ2-2	once	-	TRBV9	CASSQAQGANTGELFF	TGTGCCAGCAGCCAAGCACAGGGCGCGAACACCGGGGAGCTGTTTTTT
TRBJ2-7	many	-	TRBV19	CASSPQSGTTYEQYF	TGTGCCAGTAGTCCCCAGAGCGGTACCACCTACGAGCAGTACTTC
TRBJ2-7	few	-	TRBV12-3/TRBV12-4	CASSPGPHGGEQYF	TGTGCCAGCAGCCCTGGACCCCACGGGGGTGAGCAGTACTTC
TRBJ2-5	few	-	TRBV12-3/TRBV12-4	CASSLRVRTDQETQYF	TGTGCCAGCAGTTTAAGGGTCAGGACGGACCAAGAGACCCAGTACTTC
TRBJ2-7	-	-	TRBV9	CASSVAEGGYEQYF	TGTGCCAGCAGCGTAGCCGAGGGGGGATACGAGCAGTACTTC
TRBJ1-1	-	-	TRBV18	CASSPETRTEAFF	TGTGCCAGCTCACCAGAGACAAGGACTGAAGCTTTCTTT
TRBJ2-7	-	-	TRBV11-2	CASSSGHHLAYEQYF	TGTGCCAGCAGCTCCGGACACCACTTAGCCTACGAGCAGTACTTC